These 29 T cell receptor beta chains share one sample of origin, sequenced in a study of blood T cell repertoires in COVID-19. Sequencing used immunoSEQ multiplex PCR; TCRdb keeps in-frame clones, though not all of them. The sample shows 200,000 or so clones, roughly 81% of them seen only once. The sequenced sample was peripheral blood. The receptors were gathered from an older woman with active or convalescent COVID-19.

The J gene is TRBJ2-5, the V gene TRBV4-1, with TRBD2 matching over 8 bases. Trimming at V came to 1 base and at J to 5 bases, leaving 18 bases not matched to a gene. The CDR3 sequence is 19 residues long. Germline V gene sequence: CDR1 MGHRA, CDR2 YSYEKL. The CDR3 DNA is TGCGCCAGCAGCCAAGTTACTAGCGGAATAAGGAAGGGATGGGAGACCCAGTACTTC. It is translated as CASSQVTSGIRKGWETQYF.

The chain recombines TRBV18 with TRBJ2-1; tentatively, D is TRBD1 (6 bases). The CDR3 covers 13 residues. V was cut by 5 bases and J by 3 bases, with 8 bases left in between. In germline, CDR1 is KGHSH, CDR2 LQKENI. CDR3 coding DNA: TGTGCCAGCTCAGGACAGAGCTACAATGAGCAGTTCTTC. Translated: CASSGQSYNEQFF.

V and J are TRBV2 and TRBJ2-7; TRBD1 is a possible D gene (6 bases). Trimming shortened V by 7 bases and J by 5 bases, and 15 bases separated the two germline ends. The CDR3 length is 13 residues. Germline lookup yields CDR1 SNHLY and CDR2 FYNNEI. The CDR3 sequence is CASNQGPQDEQYF. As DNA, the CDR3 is TGTGCCAGCAACCAGGGGCCGCAAGACGAGCAGTACTTC.

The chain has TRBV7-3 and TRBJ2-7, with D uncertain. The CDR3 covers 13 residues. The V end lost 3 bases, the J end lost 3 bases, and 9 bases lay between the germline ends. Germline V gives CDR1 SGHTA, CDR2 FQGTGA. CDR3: CASSLMNGYEQYF. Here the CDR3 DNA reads TGTGCCAGCAGCTTGATGAACGGCTACGAGCAGTACTTC.

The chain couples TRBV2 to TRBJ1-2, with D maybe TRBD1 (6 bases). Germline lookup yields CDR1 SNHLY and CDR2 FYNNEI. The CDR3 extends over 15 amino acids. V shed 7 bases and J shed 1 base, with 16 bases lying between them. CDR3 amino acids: CASTGQLNDNYGYTF. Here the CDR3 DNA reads TGTGCCAGCACCGGACAGTTAAATGATAACTATGGCTACACCTTC. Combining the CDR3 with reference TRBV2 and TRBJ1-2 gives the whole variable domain EPEVTQTPSHQVTQMGQEVILRCVPISNHLYFYWYRQILGQKVEFLVSFYNNEISEKSEIFDDQFSVERPDGSNFTLKIRSTKLEDSAMYFCASTGQLNDNYGYTFGSGTRLTVV.

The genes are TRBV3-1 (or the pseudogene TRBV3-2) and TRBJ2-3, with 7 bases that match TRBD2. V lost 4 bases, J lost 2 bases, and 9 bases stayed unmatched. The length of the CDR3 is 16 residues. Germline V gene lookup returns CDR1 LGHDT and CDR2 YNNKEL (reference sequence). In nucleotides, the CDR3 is TGTGCCAGCAGCCCACTTGCGGGAGAAACCACAGATACGCAGTATTTT. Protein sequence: CASSPLAGETTDTQYF.

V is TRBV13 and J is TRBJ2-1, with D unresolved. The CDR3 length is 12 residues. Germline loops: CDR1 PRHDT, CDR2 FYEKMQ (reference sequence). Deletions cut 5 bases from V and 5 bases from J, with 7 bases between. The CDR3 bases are TGTGCCAGCAGCCCCCAGAACAATGAGCAGTTCTTC. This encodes CASSPQNNEQFF.

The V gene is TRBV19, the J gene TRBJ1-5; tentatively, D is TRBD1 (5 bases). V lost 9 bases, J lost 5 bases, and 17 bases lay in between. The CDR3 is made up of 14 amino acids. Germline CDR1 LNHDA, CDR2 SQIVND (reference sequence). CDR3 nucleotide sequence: TGTGCCAGCCCCCGGGGGGGTCCAGATCAGCCCCAGCATTTT. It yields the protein CASPRGGPDQPQHF.

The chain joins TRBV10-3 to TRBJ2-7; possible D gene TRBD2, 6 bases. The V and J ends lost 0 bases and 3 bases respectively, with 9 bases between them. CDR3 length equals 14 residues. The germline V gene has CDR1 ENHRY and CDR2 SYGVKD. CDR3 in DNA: TGTGCCATCAGTGAGTCTGGAGGGCTCTACGAGCAGTACTTC. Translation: CAISESGGLYEQYF.

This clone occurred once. The CDR3 DNA sequence: TGCAGCGCAAGGAGTACGGGAGATGGCTACACCTTC. Its protein product is CSARSTGDGYTF. The gene calls are TRBV29-1 and TRBJ1-2; unclear D gene. Germline loops: CDR1 SQVTM, CDR2 ANQGSEA. The V end was cut by 7 bases, the J end by 6 bases, with 15 bases between. This CDR3 spans 12 amino acids.

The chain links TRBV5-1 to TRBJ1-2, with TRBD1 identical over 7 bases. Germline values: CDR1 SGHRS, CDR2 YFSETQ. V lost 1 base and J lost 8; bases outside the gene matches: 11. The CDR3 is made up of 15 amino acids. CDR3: CASSLIATGMDGYTF. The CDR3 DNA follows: TGCGCCAGCAGCTTGATCGCGACAGGGATGGACGGCTACACCTTC.

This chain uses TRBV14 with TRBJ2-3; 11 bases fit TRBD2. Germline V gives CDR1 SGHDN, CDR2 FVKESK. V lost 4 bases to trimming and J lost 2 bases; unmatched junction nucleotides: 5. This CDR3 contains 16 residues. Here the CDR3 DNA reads TGTGCCAGCAGCCCACGGACTAGCGGGTACACAGATACGCAGTATTTT. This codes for CASSPRTSGYTDTQYF.

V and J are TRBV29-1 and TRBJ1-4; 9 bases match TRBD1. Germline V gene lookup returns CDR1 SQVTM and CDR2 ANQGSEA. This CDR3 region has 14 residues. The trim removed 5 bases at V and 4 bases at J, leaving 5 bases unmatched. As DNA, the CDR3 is TGCAGCGTTCATCCGGGACAGGGTAATGAAAAACTGTTTTTT. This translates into CSVHPGQGNEKLFF. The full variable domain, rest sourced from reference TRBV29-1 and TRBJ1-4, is SAVISQKPSRDICQRGTSLTIQCQVDSQVTMMFWYRQQPGQSLTLIATANQGSEATYESGFVIDKFPISRPNLTFSTLTVSNMSPEDSSIYLCSVHPGQGNEKLFFGSGTQLSVL.

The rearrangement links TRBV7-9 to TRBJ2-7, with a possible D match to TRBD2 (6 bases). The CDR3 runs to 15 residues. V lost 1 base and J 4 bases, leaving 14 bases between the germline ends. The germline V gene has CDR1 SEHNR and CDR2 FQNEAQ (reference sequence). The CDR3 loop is CASSLEGGSGYEQYF. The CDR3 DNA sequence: TGTGCCAGCAGCTTAGAAGGAGGGAGTGGATACGAGCAGTACTTC.

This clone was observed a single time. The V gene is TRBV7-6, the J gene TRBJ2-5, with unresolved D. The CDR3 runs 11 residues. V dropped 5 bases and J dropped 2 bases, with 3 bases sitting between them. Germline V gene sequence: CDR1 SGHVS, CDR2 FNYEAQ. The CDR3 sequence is CASSQQETQYF. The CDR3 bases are TGTGCCAGCAGCCAACAAGAGACCCAGTACTTC.

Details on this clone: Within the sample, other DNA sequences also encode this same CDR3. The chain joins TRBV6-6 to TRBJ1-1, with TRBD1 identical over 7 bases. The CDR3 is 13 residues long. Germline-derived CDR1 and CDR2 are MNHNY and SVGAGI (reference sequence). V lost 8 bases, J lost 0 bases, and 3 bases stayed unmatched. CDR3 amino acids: CASRQGLNTEAFF. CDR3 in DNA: TGTGCCAGCCGACAGGGCCTGAACACTGAAGCTTTCTTT.

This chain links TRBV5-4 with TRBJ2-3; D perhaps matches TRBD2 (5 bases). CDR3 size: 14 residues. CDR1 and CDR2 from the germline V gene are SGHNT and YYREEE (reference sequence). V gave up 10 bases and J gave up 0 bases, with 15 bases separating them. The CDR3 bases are TGTGCCGGGCGGACTTCAACTAGCACAGATACGCAGTATTTT. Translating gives CAGRTSTSTDTQYF.

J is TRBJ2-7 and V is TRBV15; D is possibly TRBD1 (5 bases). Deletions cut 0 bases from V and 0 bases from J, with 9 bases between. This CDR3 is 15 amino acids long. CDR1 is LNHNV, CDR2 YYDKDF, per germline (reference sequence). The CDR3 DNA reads TGTGCCACCAGCAGAGATCGCGGACACTCCTACGAGCAGTACTTC. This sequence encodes CATSRDRGHSYEQYF.

CDR3 loop: CASTLSGSGYNEQFF. CDR3 DNA sequence: TGTGCCAGCACCCTTAGCGGGAGCGGATACAATGAGCAGTTCTTC. J is TRBJ2-1 and V is TRBV6-5, with TRBD2 matching over 9 bases. CDR3 length equals 15 residues. Germline CDR1 and CDR2: MNHEY and SVGAGI. The V segment lost 7 bases and the J segment 4 bases; nucleotides outside the gene matches: 8.

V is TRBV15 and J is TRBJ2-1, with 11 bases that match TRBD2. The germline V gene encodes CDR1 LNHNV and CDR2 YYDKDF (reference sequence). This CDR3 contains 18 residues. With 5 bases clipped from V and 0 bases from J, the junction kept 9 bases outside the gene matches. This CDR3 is CATSGPGTSGYSYNEQFF. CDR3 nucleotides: TGTGCCACCAGCGGTCCCGGGACTAGCGGTTACTCCTACAATGAGCAGTTCTTC.

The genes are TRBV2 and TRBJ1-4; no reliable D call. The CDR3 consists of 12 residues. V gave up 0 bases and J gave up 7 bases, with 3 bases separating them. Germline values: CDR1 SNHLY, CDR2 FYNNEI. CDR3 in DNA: TGTGCCAGCAGTGAAGCCCTTGAAAAACTGTTTTTT. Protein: CASSEALEKLFF.

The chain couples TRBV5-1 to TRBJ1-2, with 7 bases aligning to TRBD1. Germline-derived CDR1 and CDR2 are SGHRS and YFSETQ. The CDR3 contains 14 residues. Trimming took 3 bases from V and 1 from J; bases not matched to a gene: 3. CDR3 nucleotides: TGCGCCAGCAGCTCAGGGACAGATAACTATGGCTACACCTTC. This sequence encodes CASSSGTDNYGYTF.

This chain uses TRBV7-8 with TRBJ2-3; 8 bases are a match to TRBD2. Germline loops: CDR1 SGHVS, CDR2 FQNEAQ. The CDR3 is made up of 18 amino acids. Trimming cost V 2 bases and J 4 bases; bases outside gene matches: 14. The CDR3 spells CASSLIPSAGAVSDTQYF. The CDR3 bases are TGTGCCAGCAGCTTAATACCTTCAGCGGGAGCCGTATCAGATACGCAGTATTTT. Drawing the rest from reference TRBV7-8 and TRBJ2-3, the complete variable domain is GAGVSQSPRYKVAKRGQDVALRCDPISGHVSLFWYQQALGQGPEFLTYFQNEAQLDKSGLPSDRFFAERPEGSVSTLKIQRTQQEDSAVYLCASSLIPSAGAVSDTQYFGPGTRLTVL.

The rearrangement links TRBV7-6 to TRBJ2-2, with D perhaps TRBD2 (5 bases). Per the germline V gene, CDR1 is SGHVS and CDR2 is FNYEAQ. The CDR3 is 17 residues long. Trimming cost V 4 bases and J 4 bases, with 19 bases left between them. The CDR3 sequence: CASSSQTAGGRTGELFF. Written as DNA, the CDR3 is TGTGCCAGCAGCTCCCAGACTGCCGGAGGACGCACCGGGGAGCTGTTTTTT.

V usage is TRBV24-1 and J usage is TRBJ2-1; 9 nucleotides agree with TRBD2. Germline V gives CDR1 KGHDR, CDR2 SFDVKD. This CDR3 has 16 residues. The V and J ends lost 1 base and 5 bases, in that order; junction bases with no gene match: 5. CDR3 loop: CATSDFSGSGNNEQFF. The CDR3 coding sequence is TGTGCCACCAGTGATTTTAGCGGGAGCGGGAACAATGAGCAGTTCTTC.

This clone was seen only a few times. CDR3 sequence (DNA): TGCAGCGTTGCCCCGGCCGACAGGGCCGCGGCTGGCTACACCTTC. It translates to CSVAPADRAAAGYTF. The chain carries TRBV29-1 and TRBJ1-2, with TRBD1 matching over 7 bases. The CDR3 loop spans 15 amino acids. The trim removed 4 bases at V and 7 bases at J, leaving 15 bases unmatched. Per germline, CDR1 SQVTM and CDR2 ANQGSEA.

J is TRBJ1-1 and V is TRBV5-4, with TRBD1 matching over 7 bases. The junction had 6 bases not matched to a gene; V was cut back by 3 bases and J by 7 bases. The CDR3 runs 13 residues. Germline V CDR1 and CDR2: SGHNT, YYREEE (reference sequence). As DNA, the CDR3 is TGTGCCAGCAGCTCCTGGGGGACAGATGAAGCTTTCTTT. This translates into CASSSWGTDEAFF.

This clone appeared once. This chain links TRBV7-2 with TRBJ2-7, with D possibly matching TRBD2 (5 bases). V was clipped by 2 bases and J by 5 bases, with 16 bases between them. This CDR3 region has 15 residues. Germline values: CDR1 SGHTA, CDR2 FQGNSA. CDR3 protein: CASSLRSGPLHEQYF. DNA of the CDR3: TGTGCCAGCAGCTTACGGAGCGGACCCCTCCACGAGCAGTACTTC.

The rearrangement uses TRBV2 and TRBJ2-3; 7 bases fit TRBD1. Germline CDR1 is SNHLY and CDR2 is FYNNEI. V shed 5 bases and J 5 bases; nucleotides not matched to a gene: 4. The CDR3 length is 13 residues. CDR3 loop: CASSFDREDTQYF. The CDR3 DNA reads TGTGCCAGCAGTTTCGACAGGGAAGATACGCAGTATTTT.